The 14 T cell receptor beta chains below all came from one sample that was sequenced in a study of T cell responses to AZD1222 COVID-19 vaccine. Method: immunoSEQ multiplex PCR; TCRdb's copy keeps in-frame clones and lacks some. The top ten clones hold about 5% of a sample with over 100,000 clones, 87% of them seen once. This specimen consisted of peripheral blood, obtained on day 0 of AZD1222 vaccination. The receptors were gathered from an adult in good health.

The CDR3 sequence is CASRTTGSYTF. CDR3 nucleotides: TGTGCCAGCAGGACGACAGGGAGCTACACCTTC. V gene TRBV28 combines with J gene TRBJ1-2, with 7 bases aligning to TRBD1. The V gene's germline CDR1 is MDHEN and CDR2 SYDVKM. The CDR3 consists of 11 residues. Germline trimming cut 6 bases from V and 9 bases from J; bases unmatched to any gene: 4.

This sequence joins TRBV12-5 and TRBJ1-1; perhaps TRBD1 as D (6 bases). Trimming left V 4 bases short and J 11 bases short, with 17 bases between. CDR1 and CDR2 from the germline V gene are LGHNT and FRNRAP. This CDR3 has 13 residues. The CDR3: CASGSSAAGVAFF. CDR3 nucleotide sequence: TGTGCTAGTGGTTCGTCTGCGGCAGGGGTTGCTTTCTTT.

This chain links TRBV5-4 with TRBJ2-7; TRBD2 agrees at 11 bases. In germline, CDR1 is SGHNT, CDR2 YYREEE (reference sequence). J lost 0 bases, V lost 4 bases, and 3 bases had no gene match. The CDR3 is 15 residues long. The CDR3 nucleotides are TGTGCCAGCAGCGCGACTAGCGGGACCTCCTACGAGCAGTACTTC. Translating gives CASSATSGTSYEQYF. Supplemented by reference TRBV5-4 and TRBJ2-7, the full variable domain reads ETGVTQSPTHLIKTRGQQVTLRCSSQSGHNTVSWYQQALGQGPQFIFQYYREEENGRGNFPPRFSGLQFPNYSSELNVNALELDDSALYLCASSATSGTSYEQYFGPGTRLTVT.

The V gene is TRBV19, the J gene TRBJ1-5; D is perhaps TRBD1 (6 bases). V gave up 6 bases and J gave up 3 bases, with 9 bases separating them. The CDR3 spans 13 residues. Germline V gene lookup returns CDR1 LNHDA and CDR2 SQIVND (reference sequence). CDR3 sequence (DNA): TGTGCCAGTAGCACAGGGTTCAATCAGCCCCAGCATTTT. Protein: CASSTGFNQPQHF.

This CDR3 is CASSLRELAGGPDTQYF. The CDR3 DNA follows: TGTGCCAGCAGCTTAAGGGAACTAGCGGGAGGGCCAGATACGCAGTATTTT. V and J are TRBV7-2 and TRBJ2-3; 13 bases match TRBD2. This CDR3 has 17 residues. V dropped 2 bases and J dropped 4; count of bases not matched to a gene: 6. CDR1 is SGHTA, CDR2 FQGNSA, per germline.

To note about this clone: Since a much larger clone is just one base distant, this may be a read error. The same CDR3 can be traced to other DNA sequences in this sample. In nucleotides, the CDR3 is TGTGCCACCAGTGGCCCCAACACTGAAGCTTTCTTT. As protein: CATSGPNTEAFF. The chain combines TRBV24-1 with TRBJ1-1; no reliable D call. Per the germline V gene, CDR1 is KGHDR and CDR2 is SFDVKD. Trimming took off 5 bases at V and 2 bases at J, with 5 bases between the two ends. The CDR3 contains 12 residues.

The rearrangement links TRBV7-2 to TRBJ2-3; D not resolved. V was pared by 4 bases and J by 1 base, with 15 bases between. Germline values: CDR1 SGHTA, CDR2 FQGNSA. This CDR3 has 16 amino acids. The DNA of the CDR3 is TGTGCCAGCAGCTCCACCCTGGGAAGCCGCACAGATACGCAGTATTTT. Translated: CASSSTLGSRTDTQYF.

A few counts support this clone. The chain couples TRBV4-1 to TRBJ1-3, with 7 nucleotides matching TRBD1. V shed 0 bases, J shed 7 bases, and the junction held 12 bases outside the gene matches. This CDR3 has 17 amino acids. The germline CDR1 and CDR2 sequences are MGHRA and YSYEKL. This CDR3 reads CASSQEPDRAEGNTIYF. The CDR3 DNA is TGCGCCAGCAGCCAAGAGCCCGACAGGGCCGAGGGGAACACCATATATTTT.

The chain uses TRBV9 and TRBJ1-1; D ambiguous. The CDR3 spans 13 residues. The germline V gene encodes CDR1 SGDLS and CDR2 YYNGEE. The V and J ends lost 4 bases and 6 bases respectively, with 13 bases between them. CDR3 in amino acids: CASSSQPGAEAFF. DNA of the CDR3: TGTGCCAGCAGCTCCCAACCTGGGGCTGAAGCTTTCTTT.

J is TRBJ2-5 and V is TRBV11-3, with D perhaps matching TRBD1 or TRBD2 (6 bases each). The CDR3 runs to 13 residues. Germline values: CDR1 SGHNT, CDR2 YENEEA. V was pared by 3 bases and J by 5 bases, with 10 bases between. The CDR3 bases are TGTGCCAGCAGCTTGACTAGGGGGGAGACCCAGTACTTC. Its protein is CASSLTRGETQYF. The entire variable domain, with the rest obtained from reference TRBV11-3 and TRBJ2-5, is as follows: EAGVVQSPRYKIIEKKQPVAFWCNPISGHNTLYWYLQNLGQGPELLIRYENEEAVDDSQLPKDRFSAERLKGVDSTLKIQPAELGDSAVYLCASSLTRGETQYFGPGTRLLVL.

The chain links TRBV5-1 to TRBJ2-6; 9 bases are a match to TRBD1. Germline V CDR1 and CDR2: SGHRS, YFSETQ. The CDR3 contains 17 residues. V shed 2 bases, J shed 4 bases, and the junction held 7 bases outside the gene matches. The CDR3 coding sequence is TGCGCCAGCAGCTTTGGGACAGGGTCCTTGGGGGCCAACGTCCTGACTTTC. Translation: CASSFGTGSLGANVLTF.

In nucleotides, the CDR3 is TGTGCCAGCAGTGCGACTAAGATGGCTTACGAGCAGTACTTC. This encodes CASSATKMAYEQYF. This sequence joins TRBV6-2 or TRBV6-3 and TRBJ2-7, with a tentative D call TRBD2 (5 bases). The germline V and J ends were trimmed by 5 bases and 4 bases, with 15 bases remaining between them. Germline V gene sequence: CDR1 MNHEY, CDR2 SVGEGT. This CDR3 region has 14 residues.

J is TRBJ2-5 and V is TRBV2; weak D call: TRBD2 (5 bases). V lost 8 bases and J 5 bases, leaving 24 bases between the germline ends. Germline assignment: CDR1 SNHLY and CDR2 FYNNEI. CDR3 length: 16 residues. CDR3: CASSPWAANTGETQYF. The DNA for the CDR3 is TGTGCCAGCTCCCCTTGGGCCGCCAACACGGGGGAGACCCAGTACTTC.

The chain combines TRBV6-2 or TRBV6-3 with TRBJ1-1; TRBD1 matches 7 bases. Germline CDR1 reads MNHEY; CDR2 reads SVGEGT. J was trimmed by 0 bases and V by 3 bases; bases with no gene match: 10. The CDR3 length is 17 residues. The CDR3 DNA follows: TGTGCCAGCAGTTATTCTCCGGGACAGAGTATGAACACTGAAGCTTTCTTT. It codes for CASSYSPGQSMNTEAFF.